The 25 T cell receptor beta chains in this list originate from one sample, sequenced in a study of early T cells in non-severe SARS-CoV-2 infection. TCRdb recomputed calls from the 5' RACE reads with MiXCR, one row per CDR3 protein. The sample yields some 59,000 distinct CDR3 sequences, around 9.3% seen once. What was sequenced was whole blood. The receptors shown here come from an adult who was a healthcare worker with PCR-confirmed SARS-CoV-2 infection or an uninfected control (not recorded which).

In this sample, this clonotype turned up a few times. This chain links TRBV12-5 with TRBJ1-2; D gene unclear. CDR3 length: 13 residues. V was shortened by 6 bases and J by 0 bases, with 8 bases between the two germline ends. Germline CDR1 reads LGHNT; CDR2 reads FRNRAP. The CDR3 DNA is TGTGCTAGTGGAATGGCTACTAACTATGGCTACACCTTC. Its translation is CASGMATNYGYTF.

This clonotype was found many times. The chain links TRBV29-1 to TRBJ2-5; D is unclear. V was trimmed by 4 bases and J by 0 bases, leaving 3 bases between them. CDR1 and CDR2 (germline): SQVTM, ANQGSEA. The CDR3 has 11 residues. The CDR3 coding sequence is TGCAGCGTTGGTTACCAAGAGACCCAGTACTTC. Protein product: CSVGYQETQYF.

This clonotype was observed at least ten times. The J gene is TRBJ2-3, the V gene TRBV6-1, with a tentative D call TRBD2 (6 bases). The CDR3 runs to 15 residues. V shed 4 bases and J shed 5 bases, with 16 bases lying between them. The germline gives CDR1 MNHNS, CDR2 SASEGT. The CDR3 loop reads CASSGHAGLRDTQYF. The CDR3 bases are TGTGCCAGCAGTGGCCACGCGGGGCTCCGAGATACGCAGTATTTT.

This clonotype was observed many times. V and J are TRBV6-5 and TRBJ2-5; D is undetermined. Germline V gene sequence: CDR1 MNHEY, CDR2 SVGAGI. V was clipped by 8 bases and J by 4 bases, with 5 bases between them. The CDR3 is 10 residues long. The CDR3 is CASGRETQYF. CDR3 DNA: TGTGCCAGCGGAAGAGAGACCCAGTACTTC.

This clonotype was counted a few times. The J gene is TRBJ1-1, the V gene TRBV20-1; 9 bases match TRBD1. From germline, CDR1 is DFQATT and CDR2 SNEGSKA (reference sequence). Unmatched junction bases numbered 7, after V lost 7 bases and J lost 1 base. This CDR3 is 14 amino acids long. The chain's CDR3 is CSVNTGGPNTEAFF. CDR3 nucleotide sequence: TGCAGTGTCAATACAGGGGGCCCGAACACTGAAGCTTTCTTT.

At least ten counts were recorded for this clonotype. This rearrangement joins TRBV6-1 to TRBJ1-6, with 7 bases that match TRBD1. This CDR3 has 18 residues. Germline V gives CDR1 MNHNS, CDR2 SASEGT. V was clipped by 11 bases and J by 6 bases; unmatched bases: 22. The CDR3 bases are TGTGCCTCCCTAATTCGGGCAGGGGGTGAATCTGGTAATTCACCCCTCCACTTT. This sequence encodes CASLIRAGGESGNSPLHF.

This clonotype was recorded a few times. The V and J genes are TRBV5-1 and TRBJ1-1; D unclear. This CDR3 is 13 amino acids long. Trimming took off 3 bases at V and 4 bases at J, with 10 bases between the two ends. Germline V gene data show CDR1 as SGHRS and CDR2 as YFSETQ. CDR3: CASSSGPTTEAFF. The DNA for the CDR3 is TGCGCCAGCAGCTCCGGGCCGACCACTGAAGCTTTCTTT.

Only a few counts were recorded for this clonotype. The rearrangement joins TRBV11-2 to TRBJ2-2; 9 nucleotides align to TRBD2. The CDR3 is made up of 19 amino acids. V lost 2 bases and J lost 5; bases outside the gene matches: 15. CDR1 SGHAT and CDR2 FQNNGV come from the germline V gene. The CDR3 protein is CASSLFYQPGLASTGELFF. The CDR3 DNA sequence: TGTGCCAGCAGCTTATTTTACCAACCGGGACTAGCCAGTACCGGGGAGCTGTTTTTT.

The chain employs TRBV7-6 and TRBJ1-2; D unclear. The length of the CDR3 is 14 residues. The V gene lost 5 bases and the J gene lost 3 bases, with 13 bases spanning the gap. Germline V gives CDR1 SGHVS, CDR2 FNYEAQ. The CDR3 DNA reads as TGTGCCAGCAGCCAAGGTGCCGGGGACTATGGCTACACCTTC. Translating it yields CASSQGAGDYGYTF. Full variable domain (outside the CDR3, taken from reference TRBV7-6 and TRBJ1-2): GAGVSQSPRYKVTKRGQDVALRCDPISGHVSLYWYRQALGQGPEFLTYFNYEAQQDKSGLPNDRFSAERPEGSISTLTIQRTEQRDSAMYRCASSQGAGDYGYTFGSGTRLTVV.

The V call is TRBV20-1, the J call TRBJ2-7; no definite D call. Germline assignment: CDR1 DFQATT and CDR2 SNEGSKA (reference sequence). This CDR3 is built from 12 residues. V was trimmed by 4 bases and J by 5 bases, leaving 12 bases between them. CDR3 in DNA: TGCAGTGCTACGAGTTTGGAGAACGAGCAGTACTTC. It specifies CSATSLENEQYF.

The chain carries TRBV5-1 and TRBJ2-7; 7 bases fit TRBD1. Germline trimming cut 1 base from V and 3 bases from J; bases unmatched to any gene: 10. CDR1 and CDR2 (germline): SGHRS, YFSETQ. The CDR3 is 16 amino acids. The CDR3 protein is CASSLISRDSYYEQYF. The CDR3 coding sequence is TGCGCCAGCAGCTTGATTTCACGGGACAGCTACTACGAGCAGTACTTC.

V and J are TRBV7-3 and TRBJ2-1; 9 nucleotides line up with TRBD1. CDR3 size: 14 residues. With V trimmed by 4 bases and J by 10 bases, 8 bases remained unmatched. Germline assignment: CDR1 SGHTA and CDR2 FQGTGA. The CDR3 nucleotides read TGTGCCAGCAGCTCCGGGACAGGGTTAGACGAGCAGTTCTTC. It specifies CASSSGTGLDEQFF. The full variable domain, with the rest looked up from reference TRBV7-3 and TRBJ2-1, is GAGVSQTPSNKVTEKGKYVELRCDPISGHTALYWYRQSLGQGPEFLIYFQGTGAADDSGLPNDRFFAVRPEGSVSTLKIQRTERGDSAVYLCASSSGTGLDEQFFGPGTRLTVL.

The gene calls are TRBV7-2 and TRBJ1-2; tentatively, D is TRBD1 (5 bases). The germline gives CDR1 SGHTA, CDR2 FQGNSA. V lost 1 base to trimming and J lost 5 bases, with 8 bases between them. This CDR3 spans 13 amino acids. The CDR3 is CASSLEEGYGYTF. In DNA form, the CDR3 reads TGTGCCAGCAGCTTAGAGGAGGGGTATGGCTACACCTTC.

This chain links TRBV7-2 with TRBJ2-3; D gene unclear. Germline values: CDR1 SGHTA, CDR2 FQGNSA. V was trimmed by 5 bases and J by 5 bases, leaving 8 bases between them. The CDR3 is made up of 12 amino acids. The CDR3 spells CASSPTGDTQYF. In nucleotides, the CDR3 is TGTGCCAGCAGCCCCACCGGAGATACGCAGTATTTT.

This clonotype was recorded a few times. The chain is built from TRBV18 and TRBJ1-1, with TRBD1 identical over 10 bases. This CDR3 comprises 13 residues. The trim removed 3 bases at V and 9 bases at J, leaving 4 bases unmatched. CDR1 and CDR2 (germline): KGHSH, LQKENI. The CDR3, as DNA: TGTGCCAGCTCACCCAAGGACAGGGGGAAAGCTTTCTTT. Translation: CASSPKDRGKAFF.

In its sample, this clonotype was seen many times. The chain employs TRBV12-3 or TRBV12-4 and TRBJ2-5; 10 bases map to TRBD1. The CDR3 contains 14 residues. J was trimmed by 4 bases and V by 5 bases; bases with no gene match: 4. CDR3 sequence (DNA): TGTGCCAGCAGTCCGACAGGGGGCTCAGAGACCCAGTACTTC. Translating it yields CASSPTGGSETQYF.

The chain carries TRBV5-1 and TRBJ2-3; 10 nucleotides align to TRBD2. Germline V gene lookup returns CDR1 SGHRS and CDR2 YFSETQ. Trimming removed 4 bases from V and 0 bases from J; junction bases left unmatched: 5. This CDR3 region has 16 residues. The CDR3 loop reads CASSPGLAESTDTQYF. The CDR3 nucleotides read TGCGCCAGCAGCCCTGGACTAGCGGAAAGCACAGATACGCAGTATTTT.

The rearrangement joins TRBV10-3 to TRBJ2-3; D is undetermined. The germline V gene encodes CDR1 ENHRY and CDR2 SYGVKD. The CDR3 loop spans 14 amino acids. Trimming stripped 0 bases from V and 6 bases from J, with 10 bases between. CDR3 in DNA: TGTGCCATCAGTGAGTCGCTAGATTCGGATACGCAGTATTTT. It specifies CAISESLDSDTQYF.

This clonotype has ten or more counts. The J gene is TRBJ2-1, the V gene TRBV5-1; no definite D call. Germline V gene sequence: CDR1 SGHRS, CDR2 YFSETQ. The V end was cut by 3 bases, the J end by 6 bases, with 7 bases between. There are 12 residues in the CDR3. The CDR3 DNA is TGCGCCAGCAGCTCCCTCTTCAATGAGCAGTTCTTC. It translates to CASSSLFNEQFF.

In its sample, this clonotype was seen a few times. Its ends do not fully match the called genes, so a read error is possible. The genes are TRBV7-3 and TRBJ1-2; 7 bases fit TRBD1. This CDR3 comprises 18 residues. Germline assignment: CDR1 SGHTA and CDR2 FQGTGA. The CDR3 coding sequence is TGTGCCAGCAGCTCCACCGGGACAGACATAACCCTTGGAAATGGATACACCTTC. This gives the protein CASSSTGTDITLGNGYTF.

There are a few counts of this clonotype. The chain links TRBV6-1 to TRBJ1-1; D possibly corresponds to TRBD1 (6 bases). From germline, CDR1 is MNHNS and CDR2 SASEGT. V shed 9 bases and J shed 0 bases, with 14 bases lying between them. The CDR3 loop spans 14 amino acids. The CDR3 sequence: CASYQGNMNTEAFF. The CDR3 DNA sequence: TGTGCCAGTTACCAGGGGAACATGAACACTGAAGCTTTCTTT.

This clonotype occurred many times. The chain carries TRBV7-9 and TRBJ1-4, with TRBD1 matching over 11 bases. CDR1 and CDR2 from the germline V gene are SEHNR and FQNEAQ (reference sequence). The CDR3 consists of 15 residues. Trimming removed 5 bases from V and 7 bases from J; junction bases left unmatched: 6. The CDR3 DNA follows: TGTGCCAGCAGCACAGCCGGGACAGGGGGTGAAAAACTGTTTTTT. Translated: CASSTAGTGGEKLFF.

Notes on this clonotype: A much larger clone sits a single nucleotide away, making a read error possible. The CDR3, as DNA: TGTGCCTCAGACCGGGACAGGACCTACGAGCAGTACTTC. Protein sequence: CASDRDRTYEQYF. The chain recombines TRBV30 with TRBJ2-7; 8 positions match TRBD1. There are 13 residues in the CDR3. Germline-derived CDR1 and CDR2 are GTSNPN and SVGIG (reference sequence). V shed 7 bases and J 2 bases; nucleotides not matched to a gene: 7.

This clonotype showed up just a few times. The CDR3 DNA follows: TGTGCCAGCAGCCGAGGACTCTCGAACACTGAAGCTTTCTTT. Translating gives CASSRGLSNTEAFF. This chain joins TRBV3-1 and TRBJ1-1; D gene uncertain. Germline V gene data show CDR1 as LGHDT and CDR2 as YNNKEL (reference sequence). V was cut by 4 bases and J by 1 base, with 10 bases left in between. This CDR3 region has 14 residues.

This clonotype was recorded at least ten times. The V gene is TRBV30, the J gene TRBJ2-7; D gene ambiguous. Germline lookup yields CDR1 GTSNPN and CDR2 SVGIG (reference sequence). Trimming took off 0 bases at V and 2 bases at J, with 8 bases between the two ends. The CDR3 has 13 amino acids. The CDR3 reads CAWSVSGPYEQYF. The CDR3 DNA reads TGTGCCTGGAGTGTGTCGGGCCCCTACGAGCAGTACTTC.